These T cell receptor beta chains were read from a single sample in a study of T cell repertoires in cytomegalovirus infection. Using its own MiXCR run on the reads, TCRdb lists one record per CDR3 protein. The table records about 360,000 distinct CDR3 sequences, approximately 18% of them present only once. The sample was PBMCs. The receptors were sampled from a human donor in good health (CMV status not recorded). Some clones in this sample may be carry-over from other donors' samples. Each CDR3 is given with its conserved first and last residue. The D gene is left open where the match is weak. The listing skips clone size in some rows; elsewhere it reads once, few, many or a size class.

v_gene: TRBV12-3/TRBV12-4
abundance: many
j_gene: TRBJ2-7
d_gene: TRBD1
CDR3aa: CASTHQRQGLTYEQYF
CDR3nt: TGTGCCAGCACCCACCAGAGACAGGGTTTGACCTACGAGCAGTACTTC

v_gene: TRBV7-2
abundance: many
j_gene: TRBJ2-7
d_gene: -
CDR3aa: CASSRFKNSGYEQYF
CDR3nt: TGTGCCAGCAGCCGTTTCAAGAATAGCGGTTACGAGCAGTACTTC

v_gene: TRBV18
abundance: -
j_gene: TRBJ2-2
d_gene: TRBD1
CDR3aa: CASSRGQFNTGELFF
CDR3nt: TGTGCCAGCTCACGGGGACAGTTTAACACCGGGGAGCTGTTTTTT

v_gene: TRBV7-9
abundance: many
j_gene: TRBJ2-7
d_gene: -
CDR3aa: CASQLAANYEQYF
CDR3nt: TGTGCCAGCCAACTAGCAGCGAACTACGAGCAGTACTTC

v_gene: TRBV20-1
abundance: few
j_gene: TRBJ2-7
d_gene: -
CDR3aa: CSARVVGEQYF
CDR3nt: TGCAGTGCTAGAGTGGTAGGCGAGCAGTACTTC

v_gene: TRBV20-1
abundance: few
j_gene: TRBJ2-7
d_gene: TRBD1
CDR3aa: CSARGQGGSYEQYF
CDR3nt: TGCAGTGCTAGAGGACAGGGGGGCTCCTACGAGCAGTACTTC

v_gene: TRBV7-9
abundance: -
j_gene: TRBJ2-7
d_gene: TRBD1
CDR3aa: CASSQRQGFSYEQYF
CDR3nt: TGTGCCAGCAGCCAAAGACAGGGGTTCTCCTACGAGCAGTACTTC

v_gene: TRBV28
abundance: -
j_gene: TRBJ2-7
d_gene: -
CDR3aa: CASSFNLDNHEQYF
CDR3nt: TGTGCCAGCAGTTTTAATCTTGATAATCACGAGCAGTACTTC

v_gene: TRBV24-1
abundance: many
j_gene: TRBJ2-1
d_gene: TRBD2
CDR3aa: CATSDPGLAASYNEQFF
CDR3nt: TGTGCCACCAGTGATCCCGGGCTAGCGGCATCCTACAATGAGCAGTTCTTC

v_gene: TRBV4-1
abundance: -
j_gene: TRBJ2-7
d_gene: TRBD2
CDR3aa: CASSQERESSGEQYF
CDR3nt: TGCGCCAGCAGCCAAGAGCGGGAGTCCTCCGGGGAGCAGTACTTC

v_gene: TRBV7-6
abundance: many
j_gene: TRBJ2-7
d_gene: TRBD2
CDR3aa: CASSLDGGRANYEQYF
CDR3nt: TGTGCCAGCAGCTTAGATGGCGGGAGGGCCAACTACGAGCAGTACTTC

v_gene: TRBV29-1
abundance: -
j_gene: TRBJ1-5
d_gene: -
CDR3aa: CSFGDSNQPQHF
CDR3nt: TGCAGCTTCGGGGATAGCAATCAGCCCCAGCATTTT

v_gene: TRBV7-9
abundance: -
j_gene: TRBJ1-3
d_gene: -
CDR3aa: CASSLTAVKGSGNTIYF
CDR3nt: TGTGCCAGCAGCTTAACGGCGGTGAAGGGCTCTGGAAACACCATATATTTT

v_gene: TRBV20-1
abundance: -
j_gene: TRBJ1-2
d_gene: TRBD1
CDR3aa: CSARTGSDPYGYTF
CDR3nt: TGCAGTGCTCGGACAGGGTCTGATCCCTATGGCTACACCTTC

v_gene: TRBV19
abundance: few
j_gene: TRBJ2-5
d_gene: -
CDR3aa: CASSYRLRQETQYF
CDR3nt: TGTGCCAGTAGTTATCGGTTAAGGCAAGAGACCCAGTACTTC

v_gene: TRBV11-2
abundance: -
j_gene: TRBJ1-1
d_gene: -
CDR3aa: CASRGKQNTEAFF
CDR3nt: TGTGCCAGCAGGGGAAAACAGAACACTGAAGCTTTCTTT

v_gene: TRBV20-1
abundance: -
j_gene: TRBJ1-1
d_gene: -
CDR3aa: CSAREGRTEAFF
CDR3nt: TGCAGTGCTAGGGAGGGCCGCACTGAAGCTTTCTTT

v_gene: TRBV7-6
abundance: -
j_gene: TRBJ1-6
d_gene: -
CDR3aa: CASSGTPDNSPLHF
CDR3nt: TGTGCCAGCAGCGGGACACCCGATAATTCACCCCTCCACTTT

v_gene: TRBV7-2
abundance: many
j_gene: TRBJ2-5
d_gene: TRBD2
CDR3aa: CASSPQAGIAETQYF
CDR3nt: TGTGCCAGCAGCCCCCAAGCGGGGATCGCGGAGACCCAGTACTTC

v_gene: TRBV11-2
abundance: many
j_gene: TRBJ1-6
d_gene: -
CDR3aa: CASSFSERSPRSPLHF
CDR3nt: TGTGCCAGCAGCTTCAGTGAGCGGTCTCCCCGTTCACCCCTCCACTTT

v_gene: TRBV7-9
abundance: many
j_gene: TRBJ2-3
d_gene: TRBD2
CDR3aa: CASSRRTSGELRDTQYF
CDR3nt: TGTGCCAGCAGCCGCCGGACTAGCGGGGAGTTAAGGGATACGCAGTATTTT

v_gene: TRBV7-2
abundance: many
j_gene: TRBJ2-5
d_gene: TRBD2
CDR3aa: CASSSFSGSGETQYF
CDR3nt: TGTGCCAGCAGCTCGTTTAGCGGGAGTGGTGAGACCCAGTACTTC

v_gene: TRBV6-5
abundance: -
j_gene: TRBJ1-6
d_gene: -
CDR3aa: CASRAPGATNSPLHF
CDR3nt: TGTGCCAGCCGAGCTCCAGGGGCTACTAATTCACCCCTCCACTTT

v_gene: TRBV7-9
abundance: many
j_gene: TRBJ1-1
d_gene: -
CDR3aa: CASILLGRGTEAFF
CDR3nt: TGTGCCAGCATCCTTCTCGGAAGGGGCACTGAAGCTTTCTTT

v_gene: TRBV2
abundance: -
j_gene: TRBJ2-2
d_gene: -
CDR3aa: CASKDTGELFF
CDR3nt: TGTGCCAGCAAGGATACCGGGGAGCTGTTTTTT

v_gene: TRBV7-2
abundance: many
j_gene: TRBJ2-7
d_gene: -
CDR3aa: CASSSAVATEQYF
CDR3nt: TGTGCCAGCAGCTCAGCGGTAGCGACCGAGCAGTACTTC

v_gene: TRBV6-1
abundance: few
j_gene: TRBJ1-2
d_gene: -
CDR3aa: CASTLGTVGYTF
CDR3nt: TGTGCCAGCACCCTAGGGACGGTTGGCTACACCTTC

v_gene: TRBV19
abundance: -
j_gene: TRBJ2-7
d_gene: TRBD2
CDR3aa: CATYGPSGGAYEQYF
CDR3nt: TGTGCCACCTACGGTCCTAGCGGGGGGGCCTACGAGCAGTACTTC

v_gene: TRBV2
abundance: -
j_gene: TRBJ1-3
d_gene: TRBD1
CDR3aa: CASRDSFSGNTIYF
CDR3nt: TGTGCCAGCCGGGACAGCTTCTCTGGAAACACCATATATTTT

v_gene: TRBV6-2/TRBV6-3
abundance: few
j_gene: TRBJ2-5
d_gene: -
CDR3aa: CASSYPQVGETQYF
CDR3nt: TGTGCCAGCAGTTACCCCCAGGTCGGGGAGACCCAGTACTTC

v_gene: TRBV12-5
abundance: many
j_gene: TRBJ1-4
d_gene: TRBD1
CDR3aa: CASGFAESQGARCTF
CDR3nt: TGTGCTAGTGGTTTCGCCGAATCACAGGGGGCCCGGTGTACTTTT

v_gene: TRBV7-6
abundance: many
j_gene: TRBJ2-3
d_gene: TRBD2
CDR3aa: CASSLGTSGTDTQYF
CDR3nt: TGTGCCAGCAGCTTAGGGACTAGCGGCACAGATACGCAGTATTTT

v_gene: TRBV28
abundance: many
j_gene: TRBJ1-5
d_gene: TRBD1
CDR3aa: CASTPGQGADQPQHF
CDR3nt: TGTGCCAGCACCCCGGGACAGGGGGCAGATCAGCCCCAGCATTTT

v_gene: TRBV27
abundance: few
j_gene: TRBJ1-4
d_gene: -
CDR3aa: CASSPGRKLFF
CDR3nt: TGTGCCAGCAGTCCGGGGAGAAAACTGTTTTTT

v_gene: TRBV6-2/TRBV6-3
abundance: -
j_gene: TRBJ2-4
d_gene: -
CDR3aa: CASSYSGLAKNIQYF
CDR3nt: TGTGCCAGCAGTTACTCTGGGCTAGCCAAAAACATTCAGTACTTC

v_gene: TRBV10-3
abundance: -
j_gene: TRBJ2-3
d_gene: TRBD2
CDR3aa: CAISGVGTSGGAIDTQYF
CDR3nt: TGTGCCATCAGTGGGGTCGGGACTAGCGGGGGGGCCATAGATACGCAGTATTTT

v_gene: TRBV20-1
abundance: -
j_gene: TRBJ2-2
d_gene: -
CDR3aa: CSARDVGDGELFF
CDR3nt: TGCAGTGCTAGAGACGTGGGGGACGGGGAGCTGTTTTTT

v_gene: TRBV10-3
abundance: few
j_gene: TRBJ2-1
d_gene: -
CDR3aa: CAINRDTLNEQFF
CDR3nt: TGTGCCATCAACCGGGACACCCTCAATGAGCAGTTCTTC

v_gene: TRBV7-9
abundance: many
j_gene: TRBJ2-1
d_gene: -
CDR3aa: CASSLDDSYNEQFF
CDR3nt: TGTGCCAGCAGCTTAGATGATTCCTACAATGAGCAGTTCTTC

v_gene: TRBV7-2
abundance: many
j_gene: TRBJ2-5
d_gene: -
CDR3aa: CASSKQMETQYF
CDR3nt: TGTGCCAGCAGCAAGCAGATGGAGACCCAGTACTTC

v_gene: TRBV29-1
abundance: few
j_gene: TRBJ2-7
d_gene: TRBD1
CDR3aa: CSVGPTTGGFYEQYF
CDR3nt: TGCAGCGTTGGCCCGACGACAGGGGGCTTCTACGAGCAGTACTTC

v_gene: TRBV20-1
abundance: few
j_gene: TRBJ2-5
d_gene: -
CDR3aa: CSATRTVQETQYF
CDR3nt: TGCAGTGCCACTCGGACAGTACAAGAGACCCAGTACTTC

v_gene: TRBV10-2
abundance: -
j_gene: TRBJ1-1
d_gene: -
CDR3aa: CASSSQGPGNTEAFF
CDR3nt: TGCGCCAGCAGTTCTCAGGGGCCGGGGAACACTGAAGCTTTCTTT

v_gene: TRBV5-5
abundance: -
j_gene: TRBJ2-5
d_gene: TRBD2
CDR3aa: CASSFSGVYQETQYF
CDR3nt: TGTGCCAGCAGCTTTAGCGGGGTGTACCAAGAGACCCAGTACTTC

v_gene: TRBV5-6
abundance: few
j_gene: TRBJ2-3
d_gene: -
CDR3aa: CASSLRAGDDTQYF
CDR3nt: TGTGCCAGCAGCTTGAGGGCCGGGGATGATACGCAGTATTTT

v_gene: TRBV5-4
abundance: few
j_gene: TRBJ1-3
d_gene: -
CDR3aa: CASSLDYASGNTIYF
CDR3nt: TGTGCCAGCAGCTTGGACTACGCTAGTGGAAACACCATATATTTT

v_gene: TRBV28
abundance: few
j_gene: TRBJ1-2
d_gene: -
CDR3aa: CASSPGLSYGYTF
CDR3nt: TGTGCCAGCAGTCCCGGTTTGAGCTATGGCTACACCTTC

v_gene: TRBV11-3
abundance: few
j_gene: TRBJ1-1
d_gene: -
CDR3aa: CASSRTEEEAFF
CDR3nt: TGTGCCAGCAGCCGGACAGAGGAAGAAGCTTTCTTT

v_gene: TRBV2
abundance: few
j_gene: TRBJ1-4
d_gene: -
CDR3aa: CASSGQRRPNEKLFF
CDR3nt: TGTGCCAGCAGTGGACAGAGGCGGCCTAATGAAAAACTGTTTTTT

v_gene: TRBV7-9
abundance: many
j_gene: TRBJ1-1
d_gene: -
CDR3aa: CASSHGGGRTEAFF
CDR3nt: TGTGCCAGCAGCCACGGGGGGGGGAGGACTGAAGCTTTCTTT

v_gene: TRBV6-4
abundance: few
j_gene: TRBJ1-5
d_gene: -
CDR3aa: CARPWGEAGDNQPQHF
CDR3nt: TGTGCCAGACCCTGGGGAGAAGCAGGTGACAATCAGCCCCAGCATTTT

v_gene: TRBV11-2
abundance: few
j_gene: TRBJ2-3
d_gene: -
CDR3aa: CASTLHPGAVDTQYF
CDR3nt: TGTGCCAGCACCCTCCACCCGGGGGCCGTAGATACGCAGTATTTT

v_gene: TRBV20-1
abundance: -
j_gene: TRBJ2-1
d_gene: -
CDR3aa: CSARDPRGAGNEQFF
CDR3nt: TGCAGTGCTAGAGATCCACGTGGGGCGGGAAATGAGCAGTTCTTC

v_gene: TRBV12-3/TRBV12-4
abundance: -
j_gene: TRBJ1-4
d_gene: TRBD1
CDR3aa: CASSPQGVNEKLFF
CDR3nt: TGTGCCAGCAGCCCACAGGGGGTGAATGAAAAACTGTTTTTT

v_gene: TRBV5-1
abundance: few
j_gene: TRBJ2-1
d_gene: -
CDR3aa: CASRSGSSSYNEQFF
CDR3nt: TGCGCCAGCAGAAGCGGGTCCAGCTCCTACAATGAGCAGTTCTTC